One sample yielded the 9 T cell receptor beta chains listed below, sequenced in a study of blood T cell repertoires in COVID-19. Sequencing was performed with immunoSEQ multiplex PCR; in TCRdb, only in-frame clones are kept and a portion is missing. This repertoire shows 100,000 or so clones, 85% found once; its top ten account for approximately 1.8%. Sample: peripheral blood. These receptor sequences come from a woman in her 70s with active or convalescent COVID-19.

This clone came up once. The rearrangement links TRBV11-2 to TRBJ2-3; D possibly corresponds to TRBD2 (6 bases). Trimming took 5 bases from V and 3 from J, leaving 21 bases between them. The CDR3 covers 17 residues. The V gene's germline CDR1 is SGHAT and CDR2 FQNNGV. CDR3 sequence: CASSRLQGLVVTDTQYF. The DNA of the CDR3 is TGTGCCAGCAGCCGACTCCAGGGACTTGTTGTAACAGATACGCAGTATTTT.

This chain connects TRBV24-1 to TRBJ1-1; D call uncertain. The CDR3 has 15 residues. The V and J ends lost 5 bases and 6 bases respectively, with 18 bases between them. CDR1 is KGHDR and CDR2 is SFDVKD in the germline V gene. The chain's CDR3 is CATSGGLPLSAEAFF. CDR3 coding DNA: TGTGCCACCAGTGGCGGGCTCCCGCTATCCGCTGAAGCTTTCTTT.

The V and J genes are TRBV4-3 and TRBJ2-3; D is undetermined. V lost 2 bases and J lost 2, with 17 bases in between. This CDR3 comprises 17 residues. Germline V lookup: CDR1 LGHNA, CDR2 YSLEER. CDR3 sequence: CASSQHPRRRDTDTQYF. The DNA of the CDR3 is TGCGCCAGCAGCCAACACCCGCGCAGGCGAGACACAGATACGCAGTATTTT.

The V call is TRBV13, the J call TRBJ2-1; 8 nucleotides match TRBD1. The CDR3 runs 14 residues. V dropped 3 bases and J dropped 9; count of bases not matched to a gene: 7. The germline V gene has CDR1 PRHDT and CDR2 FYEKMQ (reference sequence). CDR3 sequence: CASSFRQGRSEQFF. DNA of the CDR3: TGTGCCAGCAGCTTTCGACAGGGGAGGAGTGAGCAGTTCTTC.

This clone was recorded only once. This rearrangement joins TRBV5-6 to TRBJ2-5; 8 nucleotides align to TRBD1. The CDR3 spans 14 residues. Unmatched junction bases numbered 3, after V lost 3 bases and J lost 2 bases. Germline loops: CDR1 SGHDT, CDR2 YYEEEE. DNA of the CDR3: TGTGCCAGCAGCTGGGGGGACAGGCAAGAGACCCAGTACTTC. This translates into CASSWGDRQETQYF.

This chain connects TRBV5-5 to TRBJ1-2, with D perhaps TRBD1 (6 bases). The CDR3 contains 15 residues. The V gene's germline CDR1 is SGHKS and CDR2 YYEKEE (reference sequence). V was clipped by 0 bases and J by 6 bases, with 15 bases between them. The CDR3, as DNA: TGTGCCAGCAGCTTGGTGTGGGACAAGAGCGATGGCTACACCTTC. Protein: CASSLVWDKSDGYTF.

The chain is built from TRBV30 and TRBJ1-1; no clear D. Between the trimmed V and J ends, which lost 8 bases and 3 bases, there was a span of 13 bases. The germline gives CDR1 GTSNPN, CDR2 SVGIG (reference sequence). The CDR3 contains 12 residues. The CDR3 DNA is TGTGCCCGGTATCGGGTGGACACTGAAGCTTTCTTT. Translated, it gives CARYRVDTEAFF.

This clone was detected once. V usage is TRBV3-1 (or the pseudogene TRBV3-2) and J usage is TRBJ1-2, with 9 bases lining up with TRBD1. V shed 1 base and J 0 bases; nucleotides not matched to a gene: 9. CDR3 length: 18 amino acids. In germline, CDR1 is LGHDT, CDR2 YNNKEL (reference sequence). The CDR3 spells CASSQVGTGPPSNYGYTF. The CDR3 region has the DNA TGTGCCAGCAGCCAAGTGGGGACAGGGCCTCCTTCTAACTATGGCTACACCTTC.

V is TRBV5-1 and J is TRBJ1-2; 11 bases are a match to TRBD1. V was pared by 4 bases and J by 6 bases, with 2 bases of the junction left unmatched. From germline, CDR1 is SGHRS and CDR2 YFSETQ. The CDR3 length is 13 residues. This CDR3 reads CASSRTGGDGYTF. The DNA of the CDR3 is TGCGCCAGCAGCAGGACAGGGGGCGATGGCTACACCTTC.